This entry lists 20 T cell receptor beta chains sequenced from one sample in a study of T cell responses to AZD1222 COVID-19 vaccine. Measured with immunoSEQ multiplex PCR; TCRdb has only the in-frame clones, and not every one. This repertoire shows roughly 120,000 clones, approximately 93% found once; its top ten account for 2.9%. The sequencing used peripheral blood, collected on day 0 of AZD1222 vaccination. Every receptor here comes from an adult in good health.

The chain uses TRBV6-5 and TRBJ1-2; no definite D call. Trimming stripped 5 bases from V and 8 bases from J, with 15 bases between. Germline CDR1 is MNHEY and CDR2 is SVGAGI. The length of the CDR3 is 13 residues. CDR3 region: CASSRDTTGGYTF. CDR3 nucleotides: TGTGCCAGCAGTAGAGATACAACCGGGGGCTACACCTTC.

This chain connects TRBV11-2 to TRBJ1-1; 8 nucleotides match TRBD1. From germline, CDR1 is SGHAT and CDR2 FQNNGV. Trimming cost V 5 bases and J 0 bases; bases outside gene matches: 8. The CDR3 consists of 16 residues. CDR3 residues: CASSLTGTGLNTEAFF. CDR3 nucleotides: TGTGCCAGCAGCCTTACCGGGACAGGTCTGAACACTGAAGCTTTCTTT.

The chain joins TRBV4-1 to TRBJ1-4; D call uncertain. This CDR3 has 14 amino acids. The germline gives CDR1 MGHRA, CDR2 YSYEKL. V was pared by 1 base and J by 10 bases, with 13 bases between. The CDR3: CASSQVGREGKLFF. DNA of the CDR3: TGCGCCAGCAGCCAAGTTGGTAGGGAGGGAAAACTGTTTTTT.

The chain uses TRBV4-1 and TRBJ2-7; no clear D gene. Germline V gene data show CDR1 as MGHRA and CDR2 as YSYEKL. The CDR3 spans 13 residues. V lost 1 base, J lost 2 bases, and 6 bases lay in between. In DNA, the CDR3 is TGCGCCAGCAGCCAAGGGTGGGCCTACGAGCAGTACTTC. It is translated as CASSQGWAYEQYF.

The chain is built from TRBV7-3 and TRBJ2-2; TRBD2 aligns across 15 bases. The CDR3 loop spans 19 amino acids. Trimming removed 0 bases from V and 5 bases from J; junction bases left unmatched: 7. From germline, CDR1 is SGHTA and CDR2 FQGTGA. In DNA, the CDR3 is TGTGCCAGCAGCTTAACCCCCGGACTAGCGGGAGGGAATACCGGGGAGCTGTTTTTT. Translation gives CASSLTPGLAGGNTGELFF.

V is TRBV2 and J is TRBJ2-3; tentative D call: TRBD2 (5 bases). CDR1 and CDR2 (germline): SNHLY, FYNNEI. With 7 bases removed from V and 4 bases from J, the gap between germline ends came to 9 bases. The CDR3 contains 12 residues. The CDR3 sequence: CASTGESDTQYF. The CDR3 DNA reads TGTGCCAGCACCGGGGAATCAGATACGCAGTATTTT.

J is TRBJ1-2 and V is TRBV29-1; TRBD1 matches at 7 bases. The ends lost 8 bases at V and 7 bases at J; junction bases unmatched: 13. From germline, CDR1 is SQVTM and CDR2 ANQGSEA. The CDR3 has 13 residues. In nucleotides, the CDR3 is TGCAGCCTAGAACAGGGGCCCCTCGGTGGCTACACCTTC. Translated, it gives CSLEQGPLGGYTF. Variable domain in full (rest from reference TRBV29-1 and TRBJ1-2): SAVISQKPSRDICQRGTSLTIQCQVDSQVTMMFWYRQQPGQSLTLIATANQGSEATYESGFVIDKFPISRPNLTFSTLTVSNMSPEDSSIYLCSLEQGPLGGYTFGSGTRLTVV.

This rearrangement joins TRBV19 to TRBJ2-7; D gene unclear. V lost 2 bases to trimming and J lost 6 bases, with 8 bases between them. The CDR3 extends over 12 amino acids. Per the germline V gene, CDR1 is LNHDA and CDR2 is SQIVND (reference sequence). The chain's CDR3 is CASSIHNSEQYF. The DNA for the CDR3 is TGTGCCAGTAGTATACACAACTCCGAGCAGTACTTC.

The J gene is TRBJ2-7, the V gene TRBV29-1; D gene uncertain. Trimming took 0 bases from V and 3 from J, leaving 9 bases between them. From germline, CDR1 is SQVTM and CDR2 ANQGSEA. CDR3 length: 13 amino acids. CDR3 protein: CSVEEEPFYEQYF. DNA for the CDR3: TGCAGCGTTGAAGAGGAACCATTCTACGAGCAGTACTTC.

The chain links TRBV5-4 to TRBJ2-2; the D gene is possibly TRBD1 (5 bases). This CDR3 has 14 residues. V was pared by 0 bases and J by 8 bases, with 11 bases between. The germline V gene has CDR1 SGHNT and CDR2 YYREEE (reference sequence). CDR3 in amino acids: CASSLDFTGGELFF. The CDR3 bases are TGTGCCAGCAGCTTGGACTTCACAGGAGGGGAGCTGTTTTTT.

This clone showed up just once. This chain joins TRBV27 and TRBJ1-6; D gene uncertain. The CDR3 consists of 13 residues. Trimming pared 5 bases from V and 13 bases from J, leaving 15 bases between. Germline V gives CDR1 MNHEY, CDR2 SMNVEV (reference sequence). The CDR3 bases are TGTGCCAGCAGTCCAGCTGACGGGTCGCCCCTCCACTTT. Protein product: CASSPADGSPLHF.

The V and J genes are TRBV7-6 and TRBJ2-3; D gene ambiguous. Trimming pared 3 bases from V and 4 bases from J, leaving 14 bases between. The CDR3 is 15 residues long. Germline loops: CDR1 SGHVS, CDR2 FNYEAQ. In DNA, the CDR3 is TGTGCCAGCAGCTTCGACCCCCTTGGGGCAGATACGCAGTATTTT. Encoded protein: CASSFDPLGADTQYF.

The chain has TRBV11-3 and TRBJ2-1; tentative D call: TRBD2 (5 bases). Germline CDR1 is SGHNT and CDR2 is YENEEA. This CDR3 is built from 12 residues. The V end lost 5 bases, the J end lost 8 bases, and 10 bases lay between the germline ends. Here the CDR3 reads CASSPSSDEQFF. CDR3 coding DNA: TGTGCCAGCAGCCCTAGTAGCGATGAGCAGTTCTTC. Variable domain in full (rest from reference TRBV11-3 and TRBJ2-1): EAGVVQSPRYKIIEKKQPVAFWCNPISGHNTLYWYLQNLGQGPELLIRYENEEAVDDSQLPKDRFSAERLKGVDSTLKIQPAELGDSAVYLCASSPSSDEQFFGPGTRLTVL.

The chain links TRBV10-3 to TRBJ1-1; D is undetermined. V shed 0 bases and J shed 0 bases, with 8 bases lying between them. The germline V gene has CDR1 ENHRY and CDR2 SYGVKD. CDR3 length equals 15 residues. In nucleotides, the CDR3 is TGTGCCATCAGTGAGTCGAGTCAGATGAACACTGAAGCTTTCTTT. This encodes CAISESSQMNTEAFF.

The chain is built from TRBV19 and TRBJ1-3, with D perhaps TRBD1 (6 bases). The V gene's germline CDR1 is LNHDA and CDR2 SQIVND (reference sequence). Between the trimmed V and J ends, which lost 5 bases and 8 bases, there was a span of 22 bases. The CDR3 contains 16 residues. CDR3: CASSRRSGTTMHTIYF. CDR3 nucleotides: TGTGCCAGTAGTCGCCGATCCGGGACAACTATGCACACCATATATTTT.

This clone was observed a few times. The V and J genes are TRBV4-1 and TRBJ2-2; TRBD2 matches 7 bases. Unmatched junction bases numbered 2, after V lost 4 bases and J lost 0 bases. This CDR3 has 15 residues. The germline V gene encodes CDR1 MGHRA and CDR2 YSYEKL. The CDR3 DNA is TGCGCCAGCAGCCCCCTAGCGGCGAACACCGGGGAGCTGTTTTTT. It encodes CASSPLAANTGELFF.

This sequence joins TRBV4-1 and TRBJ2-1; 11 nucleotides line up with TRBD2. The CDR3 covers 18 residues. The junction had 9 bases not matched to a gene; V was cut back by 0 bases and J by 5 bases. Germline CDR1 and CDR2: MGHRA and YSYEKL. CDR3 amino acids: CASSQDLASGRIHNEQFF. As DNA, the CDR3 is TGCGCCAGCAGCCAAGATTTGGCTAGCGGGAGGATCCACAATGAGCAGTTCTTC.

The V gene is TRBV18, the J gene TRBJ2-5, with 11 bases lining up with TRBD2. Per germline, CDR1 KGHSH and CDR2 LQKENI. This CDR3 is 16 amino acids long. V shed 1 base, J shed 5 bases, and the junction held 6 bases outside the gene matches. CDR3: CASSPLTSGSLETQYF. The CDR3 nucleotides read TGTGCCAGCTCACCACTAACTAGCGGGAGTTTGGAGACCCAGTACTTC.

This chain joins TRBV28 and TRBJ1-5, with TRBD1 identical over 8 bases. The CDR3 is 16 residues long. V lost 3 bases, J lost 6 bases, and 10 bases stayed unmatched. The germline CDR1 and CDR2 sequences are MDHEN and SYDVKM. CDR3 residues: CASSFSRGPSGQPQHF. DNA of the CDR3: TGTGCCAGCAGTTTCTCCAGGGGGCCCTCGGGTCAGCCCCAGCATTTT. Full variable domain (remainder filled in from reference TRBV28 and TRBJ1-5): DVKVTQSSRYLVKRTGEKVFLECVQDMDHENMFWYRQDPGLGLRLIYFSYDVKMKEKGDIPEGYSVSREKKERFSLILESASTNQTSMYLCASSFSRGPSGQPQHFGDGTRLSIL.

J is TRBJ1-1 and V is TRBV7-8, with TRBD1 identical over 8 bases. CDR1 SGHVS and CDR2 FQNEAQ come from the germline V gene. The CDR3 totals 22 residues. The junction had 27 bases not matched to a gene; V was cut back by 1 base and J by 5 bases. CDR3 DNA sequence: TGTGCCAGCAGCTTAGTTATCCGGGGACTGCAACGGACAGGGAGGCTGAGGACTGAAGCTTTCTTT. Translation: CASSLVIRGLQRTGRLRTEAFF.